Listed here are 15 T cell receptor beta chains from one sample, sequenced in a study of post-analysis software for immune sequencing data. Unique-molecular-identifier-tagged TCR beta cDNA libraries were used. TCRdb reanalysed the PCR reads using MiXCR and keeps one entry per CDR3 protein. The table records over 300,000 distinct CDR3 sequences, around 33% of them present only once. General study results and limits: In patients, about five TRBV segments were more frequent than in controls, with TRBV5-6, TRBV5-1 and TRBV20-1 among them.

These receptors' targets are unknown. Sequencing was carried out using blood. Source of these receptors: a girl between 10 and 17 years old with multiple sclerosis.

This clonotype was detected a few times. The V call is TRBV24-1, the J call TRBJ2-5; 8 nucleotides line up with TRBD1. CDR3 length equals 15 residues. CDR1 is KGHDR and CDR2 is SFDVKD in the germline V gene. Trimming removed 3 bases from V and 5 bases from J; junction bases left unmatched: 7. Here the CDR3 DNA reads TGTGCCACCAGTGATCTGAGGACAGGGCAGGAGACCCAGTACTTC. Translating it yields CATSDLRTGQETQYF.

This clonotype showed up just a few times. The gene calls are TRBV4-3 and TRBJ2-5; the match to TRBD2 covers 7 bases. V was pared by 0 bases and J by 4 bases, with 5 bases of the junction left unmatched. From germline, CDR1 is LGHNA and CDR2 YSLEER. This CDR3 is 15 amino acids long. The CDR3 nucleotides read TGCGCCAGCAGCCAAGATCCAGCGGGAAGAGAGACCCAGTACTTC. Amino acid sequence: CASSQDPAGRETQYF.

This clonotype was observed a handful of times. The CDR3 here is CSVVGVRVADYEQYF. The CDR3 coding sequence is TGCAGCGTTGTAGGAGTTCGCGTAGCGGATTACGAGCAGTACTTC. The gene calls are TRBV29-1 and TRBJ2-7; a weak D match, TRBD2 (6 bases). The V end was cut by 4 bases, the J end by 4 bases, with 20 bases between. Germline V gene lookup returns CDR1 SQVTM and CDR2 ANQGSEA. The CDR3 runs 15 residues.

The chain uses TRBV5-1 and TRBJ1-1; no clear D. Germline loops: CDR1 SGHRS, CDR2 YFSETQ. This CDR3 is 15 amino acids long. V lost 2 bases to trimming and J lost 1 base, with 12 bases between them. The CDR3 sequence is CASSFDPAGNTEAFF. The CDR3 DNA reads as TGCGCCAGCAGCTTTGACCCGGCGGGGAACACTGAAGCTTTCTTT. Full variable domain (remainder filled in from reference TRBV5-1 and TRBJ1-1): KAGVTQTPRYLIKTRGQQVTLSCSPISGHRSVSWYQQTPGQGLQFLFEYFSETQRNKGNFPGRFSGRQFSNSRSEMNVSTLELGDSALYLCASSFDPAGNTEAFFGQGTRLTVV.

The V call is TRBV18, the J call TRBJ1-5, with a weak D call TRBD1 (5 bases). Trimming took off 1 base at V and 9 bases at J, with 22 bases between the two ends. The CDR3 extends over 17 amino acids. The germline CDR1 and CDR2 sequences are KGHSH and LQKENI. The CDR3 is CASSPQPGLGKVVPQHF. Written as DNA, the CDR3 is TGTGCCAGCTCACCACAGCCGGGACTGGGAAAGGTGGTGCCCCAGCATTTT.

The sample holds a few counts of this clonotype. J is TRBJ2-1 and V is TRBV7-2, with D perhaps matching TRBD2 (5 bases). Looked up from germline, CDR1 is SGHTA and CDR2 is FQGNSA. Trimming removed 3 bases at V and 5 bases at J, with 8 bases between. The CDR3 covers 13 residues. CDR3 protein: CASSLGADNEQFF. The CDR3 coding sequence is TGTGCCAGCAGCTTGGGAGCGGACAATGAGCAGTTCTTC.

This clonotype was recorded a few times. The J gene is TRBJ2-4, the V gene TRBV10-3; perhaps TRBD1 as D (6 bases). The J call is uncertain, as TRBJ2-7 better fits the DNA end. The CDR3 sequence is 13 residues long. Per the germline V gene, CDR1 is ENHRY and CDR2 is SYGVKD. As DNA, the CDR3 is TGTGCCATCAGTGAGGGGGGCGGCTACGAGCAGTACTTC. This sequence encodes CAISEGGGYEQYF.

The chain couples TRBV12-3 or TRBV12-4 to TRBJ2-1, with 10 bases matching TRBD2. This CDR3 has 15 residues. V trimming: 3 bases; J trimming: 7 bases; junction bases outside the gene matches: 6. As DNA, the CDR3 is TGTGCCAGCAGTTTGATAGCGGGGGGCAGAAATGAGCAGTTCTTC. Protein: CASSLIAGGRNEQFF.

The gene calls are TRBV6-5 and TRBJ2-3; no firm D call. The germline CDR1 and CDR2 sequences are MNHEY and SVGAGI. The CDR3 length is 15 residues. V was shortened by 0 bases and J by 5 bases, with 12 bases between the two germline ends. The CDR3 is CASSYSGPLGDTQYF. The CDR3 nucleotides read TGTGCCAGCAGTTACTCCGGGCCTCTTGGAGATACGCAGTATTTT.

The chain carries TRBV29-1 and TRBJ1-2, with 8 bases aligning to TRBD1. With V trimmed by 6 bases and J by 6 bases, 9 bases remained unmatched. The V gene's germline CDR1 is SQVTM and CDR2 ANQGSEA. The CDR3 has 13 residues. The CDR3 bases are TGCAGCGTGAAACGACAGGGGTTGGATGGCTACACCTTC. The encoded protein is CSVKRQGLDGYTF.

This clonotype occurred many times. The chain carries TRBV7-3 and TRBJ2-1; TRBD2 matches at 7 bases. Germline V lookup: CDR1 SGHTA, CDR2 FQGTGA. V trimming: 4 bases; J trimming: 5 bases; junction bases outside the gene matches: 8. CDR3 length: 15 residues. The CDR3 loop reads CASSSTGGFNNEQFF. The CDR3 nucleotides are TGTGCCAGCAGCTCGACCGGGGGGTTTAACAATGAGCAGTTCTTC.

Only a few counts were recorded for this clonotype. The chain recombines TRBV28 with TRBJ2-1, with a possible D match to TRBD1 (6 bases). This CDR3 contains 15 residues. The V end was cut by 3 bases, the J end by 6 bases, with 15 bases between. The germline V gene encodes CDR1 MDHEN and CDR2 SYDVKM. CDR3 residues: CASSFQGPQGNEQFF. CDR3 nucleotide sequence: TGTGCCAGCAGTTTTCAGGGGCCGCAGGGCAATGAGCAGTTCTTC. Full variable domain (rest looked up from reference TRBV28 and TRBJ2-1): DVKVTQSSRYLVKRTGEKVFLECVQDMDHENMFWYRQDPGLGLRLIYFSYDVKMKEKGDIPEGYSVSREKKERFSLILESASTNQTSMYLCASSFQGPQGNEQFFGPGTRLTVL.

This clonotype was counted only a few times. The rearrangement links TRBV7-6 to TRBJ2-3; D is tentatively TRBD1 or TRBD2 (5 bases each). The germline gives CDR1 SGHVS, CDR2 FNYEAQ. The CDR3 is 19 residues long. Trimming stripped 5 bases from V and 0 bases from J, with 24 bases between. The CDR3, as DNA: TGTGCCAGCAGCCTAGGGTGGGAGCCGACAGCCACTAGCACAGATACGCAGTATTTT. Its translation: CASSLGWEPTATSTDTQYF.

In this sample, this clonotype turned up a few times. The rearrangement links TRBV12-3 or TRBV12-4 to TRBJ2-6, with D hard to call. This CDR3 is built from 13 residues. The germline V and J ends were trimmed by 7 bases and 1 base, with 5 bases remaining between them. CDR3 in DNA: TGTGCCAGCACCCTGTCTGGGGCCAACGTCCTGACTTTC. Translated, it gives CASTLSGANVLTF.

Only a few counts were recorded for this clonotype. The J gene is TRBJ2-3, the V gene TRBV2; 14 bases map to TRBD2. Germline CDR1 and CDR2: SNHLY and FYNNEI. The CDR3 totals 17 residues. The V segment lost 6 bases and the J segment 3 bases; nucleotides outside the gene matches: 8. The DNA for the CDR3 is TGTGCCAGCAGCGGGACTAGCGGGGGTCCTGAGACAGATACGCAGTATTTT. This sequence encodes CASSGTSGGPETDTQYF.